A selection of T cell receptor beta chains follows, all from one sample in a study of blood T cell repertoires in COVID-19. The data were produced by immunoSEQ multiplex PCR, yet TCRdb's version contains in-frame clones alone and is incomplete. In the table there are tens of thousands of clones, roughly 80% of which are singletons. Sequencing used peripheral blood. The receptor source for this set is a man in his sixties with acute or convalescent COVID-19. The CDR3 runs from the conserved cysteine through the conserved F or W. Fields, in order: V gene, D gene, clone size, J gene, CDR3 protein, CDR3 DNA. The D gene is left open where the match is weak. Rows may omit the clone size; those that give it use once, few, many or a size class.

v_call: TRBV24-1
d_call: TRBD1
clone_size: NA
j_call: TRBJ1-5
cdr3_aa: CATSGQGGQPQHF
cdr3_nt: TGTGCCACCTCCGGACAGGGAGGTCAGCCCCAGCATTTT

v_call: TRBV7-8
d_call: NA
clone_size: few
j_call: TRBJ2-2
cdr3_aa: CASSLVEKHTGELFF
cdr3_nt: TGTGCCAGCAGCCTAGTAGAGAAACACACCGGGGAGCTGTTTTTT

v_call: TRBV19
d_call: TRBD1
clone_size: NA
j_call: TRBJ1-5
cdr3_aa: CASSGTGSQPQHF
cdr3_nt: TGTGCCAGTAGTGGGACAGGGAGTCAGCCCCAGCATTTT

v_call: TRBV19
d_call: NA
clone_size: NA
j_call: TRBJ1-5
cdr3_aa: CASSIWGRYSNQPQHF
cdr3_nt: TGTGCCAGTAGTATATGGGGGCGGTATAGCAATCAGCCCCAGCATTTT

v_call: TRBV6-5
d_call: NA
clone_size: once
j_call: TRBJ2-6
cdr3_aa: CASRGANVLTF
cdr3_nt: TGTGCCAGCCGGGGGGCCAACGTCCTGACTTTC

v_call: TRBV2
d_call: TRBD1
clone_size: NA
j_call: TRBJ1-3
cdr3_aa: CASSENFYDRGGGNTIYF
cdr3_nt: TGTGCCAGCAGTGAAAATTTTTATGACAGGGGTGGTGGAAACACCATATATTTT

v_call: TRBV29-1
d_call: NA
clone_size: few
j_call: TRBJ2-1
cdr3_aa: CSGDNSYNEQFF
cdr3_nt: TGCAGCGGGGACAACTCCTACAATGAGCAGTTCTTC

v_call: TRBV5-6
d_call: TRBD1
clone_size: once
j_call: TRBJ1-3
cdr3_aa: CASSPGTEGNTIYF
cdr3_nt: TGTGCCAGCAGCCCGGGGACAGAGGGAAACACCATATATTTT

v_call: TRBV29-1
d_call: NA
clone_size: NA
j_call: TRBJ2-1
cdr3_aa: CSVFDVEKSYNEQFF
cdr3_nt: TGCAGCGTTTTCGACGTGGAGAAGTCCTACAATGAGCAGTTCTTC

v_call: TRBV3-1/TRBV3-2
d_call: NA
clone_size: NA
j_call: TRBJ1-5
cdr3_aa: CASSQDVYSNQPQHF
cdr3_nt: TGTGCCAGCAGCCAAGACGTCTATAGCAATCAGCCCCAGCATTTT

v_call: TRBV5-1
d_call: TRBD1
clone_size: NA
j_call: TRBJ1-2
cdr3_aa: CASSPGQGAYGYTF
cdr3_nt: TGCGCCAGCAGCCCTGGACAGGGAGCCTATGGCTACACCTTC

v_call: TRBV5-1
d_call: NA
clone_size: few
j_call: TRBJ2-1
cdr3_aa: CASSLFRDNEQFF
cdr3_nt: TGCGCCAGCAGCTTGTTCAGGGACAATGAGCAGTTCTTC

v_call: TRBV20-1
d_call: TRBD1
clone_size: once
j_call: TRBJ1-6
cdr3_aa: CSASPPLRQGASSYNSPLHF
cdr3_nt: TGCAGTGCTAGTCCCCCACTAAGACAGGGCGCAAGCTCCTATAATTCACCCCTCCACTTT

v_call: TRBV6-2/TRBV6-3
d_call: TRBD1
clone_size: NA
j_call: TRBJ2-5
cdr3_aa: CASSWTGTGAETQYF
cdr3_nt: TGTGCCAGCAGTTGGACCGGGACAGGGGCAGAGACCCAGTACTTC

v_call: TRBV6-5
d_call: NA
clone_size: NA
j_call: TRBJ2-1
cdr3_aa: CASSPTAFSYNEQFF
cdr3_nt: TGTGCCAGCAGTCCTACAGCATTCTCCTACAATGAGCAGTTCTTC

v_call: TRBV10-3
d_call: TRBD1
clone_size: NA
j_call: TRBJ2-1
cdr3_aa: CAITREAGQGDNEQFF
cdr3_nt: TGTGCCATCACTCGAGAGGCGGGACAGGGGGACAATGAGCAGTTCTTC

v_call: TRBV28
d_call: TRBD1
clone_size: NA
j_call: TRBJ1-2
cdr3_aa: CASSSGGRYGYTF
cdr3_nt: TGTGCCAGCAGTTCAGGGGGAAGGTATGGCTACACCTTC

v_call: TRBV6-4
d_call: TRBD1
clone_size: NA
j_call: TRBJ1-2
cdr3_aa: CASRPGQLSHGYTF
cdr3_nt: TGTGCCAGCAGGCCGGGACAGCTTTCCCATGGCTACACCTTC

v_call: TRBV7-9
d_call: NA
clone_size: NA
j_call: TRBJ1-5
cdr3_aa: CASSFSQREPQHF
cdr3_nt: TGTGCCAGCAGCTTTAGCCAGAGGGAGCCCCAGCATTTT

v_call: TRBV5-1
d_call: NA
clone_size: NA
j_call: TRBJ1-3
cdr3_aa: CASSLGALGNTIYF
cdr3_nt: TGCGCCAGCAGCTTGGGGGCCCTTGGAAACACCATATATTTT

v_call: TRBV12-3/TRBV12-4
d_call: NA
clone_size: NA
j_call: TRBJ1-5
cdr3_aa: CASSFQNQPQHF
cdr3_nt: TGTGCCAGCAGTTTTCAAAATCAGCCCCAGCATTTT

v_call: TRBV3-1/TRBV3-2
d_call: TRBD1
clone_size: NA
j_call: TRBJ1-4
cdr3_aa: CASSLQGEGFNEKLFF
cdr3_nt: TGTGCCAGCAGTCTACAGGGGGAGGGGTTTAATGAAAAACTGTTTTTT

v_call: TRBV4-3
d_call: TRBD1
clone_size: NA
j_call: TRBJ2-5
cdr3_aa: CASSQGAYRGTETQYF
cdr3_nt: TGCGCCAGCAGCCAAGGGGCTTACAGGGGGACGGAGACCCAGTACTTC

v_call: TRBV5-8
d_call: NA
clone_size: NA
j_call: TRBJ2-7
cdr3_aa: CASSLTGVSYEQYF
cdr3_nt: TGTGCCAGCAGCCTGACCGGGGTCTCCTACGAGCAGTACTTC

v_call: TRBV4-1
d_call: NA
clone_size: NA
j_call: TRBJ1-4
cdr3_aa: CASSPLVGEEGEKLFF
cdr3_nt: TGCGCCAGCAGCCCGCTTGTTGGGGAAGAGGGTGAAAAACTGTTTTTT

v_call: TRBV2
d_call: NA
clone_size: NA
j_call: TRBJ1-1
cdr3_aa: CASSTELRVMNTEAFF
cdr3_nt: TGTGCCAGCAGTACCGAACTTCGGGTGATGAACACTGAAGCTTTCTTT

v_call: TRBV4-1
d_call: NA
clone_size: once
j_call: TRBJ2-1
cdr3_aa: CASSQEARTISTSEQFF
cdr3_nt: TGCGCCAGCAGCCAAGAAGCGCGGACTATATCTACATCCGAGCAGTTCTTC

v_call: TRBV2
d_call: NA
clone_size: NA
j_call: TRBJ1-2
cdr3_aa: CASTGDRVNYGYTF
cdr3_nt: TGTGCCAGCACAGGGGATCGGGTTAACTATGGCTACACCTTC

v_call: TRBV6-5
d_call: TRBD2
clone_size: NA
j_call: TRBJ2-5
cdr3_aa: CATLAGDPQETQYF
cdr3_nt: TGTGCCACCCTAGCGGGGGACCCCCAAGAGACCCAGTACTTC

v_call: TRBV5-1
d_call: NA
clone_size: NA
j_call: TRBJ2-1
cdr3_aa: CASSSGASSYNEQFF
cdr3_nt: TGCGCCAGCAGCTCAGGGGCTAGCTCCTACAATGAGCAGTTCTTC

v_call: TRBV4-1
d_call: TRBD1
clone_size: NA
j_call: TRBJ2-5
cdr3_aa: CASSQRYRGPETQYF
cdr3_nt: TGCGCCAGCAGCCAACGCTACAGGGGGCCTGAGACCCAGTACTTC

v_call: TRBV7-9
d_call: TRBD1
clone_size: NA
j_call: TRBJ2-4
cdr3_aa: CASSRTGGSKNIQYF
cdr3_nt: TGTGCCAGCAGCCGTACAGGGGGAAGCAAAAACATTCAGTACTTC

v_call: TRBV5-6
d_call: NA
clone_size: NA
j_call: TRBJ1-6
cdr3_aa: CASSEQGNSPLHF
cdr3_nt: TGTGCCAGCAGTGAACAGGGTAATTCACCCCTCCACTTT

v_call: TRBV6-5
d_call: NA
clone_size: NA
j_call: TRBJ2-2
cdr3_aa: CASSSGTPTGELFF
cdr3_nt: TGTGCCAGCAGTTCCGGGACACCCACCGGGGAGCTGTTTTTT

v_call: TRBV7-9
d_call: TRBD1
clone_size: NA
j_call: TRBJ2-5
cdr3_aa: CASSLVDRVSETQYF
cdr3_nt: TGTGCCAGCAGCTTAGTGGACAGGGTATCGGAGACCCAGTACTTC

v_call: TRBV24-1
d_call: NA
clone_size: NA
j_call: TRBJ1-1
cdr3_aa: CATRTVGSTEAFF
cdr3_nt: TGTGCCACCAGGACAGTGGGAAGCACTGAAGCTTTCTTT